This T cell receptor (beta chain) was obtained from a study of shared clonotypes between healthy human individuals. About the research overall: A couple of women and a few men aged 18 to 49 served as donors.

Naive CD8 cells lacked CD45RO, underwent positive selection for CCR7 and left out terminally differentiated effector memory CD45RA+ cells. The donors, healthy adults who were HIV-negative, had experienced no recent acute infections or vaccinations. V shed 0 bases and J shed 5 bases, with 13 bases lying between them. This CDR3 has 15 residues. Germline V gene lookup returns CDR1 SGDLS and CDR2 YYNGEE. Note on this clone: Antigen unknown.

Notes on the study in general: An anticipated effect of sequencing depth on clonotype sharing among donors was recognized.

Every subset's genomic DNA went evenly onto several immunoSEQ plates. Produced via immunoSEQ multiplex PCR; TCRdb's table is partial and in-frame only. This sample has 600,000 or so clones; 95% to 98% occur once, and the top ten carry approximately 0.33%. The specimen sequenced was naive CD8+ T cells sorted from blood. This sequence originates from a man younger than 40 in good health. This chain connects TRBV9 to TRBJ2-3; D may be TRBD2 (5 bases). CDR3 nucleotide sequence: TGTGCCAGCAGCGTAGCGAGGGTTCAAAGAGATACGCAGTATTTT. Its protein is CASSVARVQRDTQYF.